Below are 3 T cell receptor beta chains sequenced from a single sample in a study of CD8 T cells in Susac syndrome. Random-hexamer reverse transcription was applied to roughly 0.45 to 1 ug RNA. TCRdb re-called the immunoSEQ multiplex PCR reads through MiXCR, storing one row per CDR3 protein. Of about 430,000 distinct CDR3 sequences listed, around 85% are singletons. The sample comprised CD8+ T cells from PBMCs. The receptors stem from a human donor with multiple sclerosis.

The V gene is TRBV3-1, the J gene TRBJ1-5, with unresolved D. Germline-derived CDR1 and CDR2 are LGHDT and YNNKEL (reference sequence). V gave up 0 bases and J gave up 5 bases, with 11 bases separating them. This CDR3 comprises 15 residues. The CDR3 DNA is TGTGCCAGCAGCCAAGATCGAGGTTTTTATCAGCCCCAGCATTTT. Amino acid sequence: CASSQDRGFYQPQHF.

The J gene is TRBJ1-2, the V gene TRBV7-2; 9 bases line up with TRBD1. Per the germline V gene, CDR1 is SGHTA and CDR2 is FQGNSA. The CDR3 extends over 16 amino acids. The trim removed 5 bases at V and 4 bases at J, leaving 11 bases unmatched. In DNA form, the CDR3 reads TGTGCCAGCAGCATATACCGGGACAGGGTGACCTATGGCTACACCTTC. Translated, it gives CASSIYRDRVTYGYTF.

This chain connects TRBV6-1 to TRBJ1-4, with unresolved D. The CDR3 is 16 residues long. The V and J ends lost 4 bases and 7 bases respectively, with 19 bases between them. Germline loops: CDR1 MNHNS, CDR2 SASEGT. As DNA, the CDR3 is TGTGCCAGCAGTGGTGGGATAAGGCCCCCGTCTGAAAAACTGTTTTTT. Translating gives CASSGGIRPPSEKLFF.